This TCR beta chain was observed in a study of blood T cell repertoires in COVID-19. The CDR3 consists of 15 residues. V was shortened by 0 bases and J by 2 bases, with 11 bases between the two germline ends. Germline lookup yields CDR1 MGHRA and CDR2 YSYEKL. Repertoires were generated with immunoSEQ multiplex PCR, while TCRdb's copy carries only in-frame clones and drops some. The repertoire holds about 160,000 clones, over 80% seen once, with about 3.9% in the top ten. This chain uses TRBV4-1 with TRBJ2-7, with D possibly matching TRBD1 (6 bases). The TCR originated in a woman aged 55-69 years who had recovered from COVID-19. The sequencing input was peripheral blood. CDR3 sequence (DNA): TGCGCCAGCAGCCAAGATCTCGGGACAACCTACGAGCAGTACTTC. Translating gives CASSQDLGTTYEQYF.